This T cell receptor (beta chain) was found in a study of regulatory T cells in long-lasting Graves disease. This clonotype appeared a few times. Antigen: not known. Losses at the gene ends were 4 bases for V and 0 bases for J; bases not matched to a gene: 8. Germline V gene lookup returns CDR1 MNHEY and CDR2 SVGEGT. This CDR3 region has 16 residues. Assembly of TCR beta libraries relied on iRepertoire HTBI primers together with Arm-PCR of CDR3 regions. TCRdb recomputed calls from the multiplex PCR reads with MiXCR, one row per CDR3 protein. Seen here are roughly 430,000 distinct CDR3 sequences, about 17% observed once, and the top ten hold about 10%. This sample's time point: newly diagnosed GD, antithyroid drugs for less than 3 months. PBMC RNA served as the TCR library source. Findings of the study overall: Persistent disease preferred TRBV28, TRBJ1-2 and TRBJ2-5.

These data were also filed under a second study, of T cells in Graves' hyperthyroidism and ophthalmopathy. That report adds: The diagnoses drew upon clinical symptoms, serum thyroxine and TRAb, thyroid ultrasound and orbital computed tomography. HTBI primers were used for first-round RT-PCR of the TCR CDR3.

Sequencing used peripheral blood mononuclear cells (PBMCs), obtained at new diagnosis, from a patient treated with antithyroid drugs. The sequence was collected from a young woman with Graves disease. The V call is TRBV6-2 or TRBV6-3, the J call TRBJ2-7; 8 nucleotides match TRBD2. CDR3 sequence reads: CASSWTTSAYSYEQYF. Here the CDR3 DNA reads TGTGCCAGCAGTTGGACGACTAGCGCCTACTCCTACGAGCAGTACTTC.